Included here is one T cell receptor beta chain sequence, with context. Libraries were prepared by immunoSEQ multiplex PCR; TCRdb keeps only in-frame clonotypes and omits some of them. Here the sample spans about 160,000 clones, roughly 90% being singletons. The V gene's germline CDR1 is SGHTA and CDR2 FQGNSA. This CDR3 has 15 amino acids. Trimming took 5 bases from V and 9 from J, leaving 20 bases between them. These data originate in a study of blood T cell repertoires in COVID-19. The chain couples TRBV7-2 to TRBJ2-1, with D perhaps matching TRBD2 (7 bases). This TCR was sampled from a woman aged 55-75 years with active or convalescent COVID-19. The specimen was peripheral blood. The CDR3: CASSPLRGGRSEQFF. The CDR3 DNA reads as TGTGCCAGCAGCCCGTTGAGGGGGGGCCGAAGTGAGCAGTTCTTC. Based on the CDR3 plus reference TRBV7-2 and TRBJ2-1, the full variable domain is GAGVSQSPSNKVTEKGKDVELRCDPISGHTALYWYRQSLGQGLEFLIYFQGNSAPDKSGLPSDRFSAERTGGSVSTLTIQRTQQEDSAVYLCASSPLRGGRSEQFFGPGTRLTVL.